These 13 T cell receptor beta chains share one sample of origin, sequenced in a study of early T cells in non-severe SARS-CoV-2 infection. A single record per CDR3 protein comes from TCRdb applying MiXCR to the 5' RACE reads. The sample has approximately 88,000 distinct CDR3 sequences; around 13% are singletons. The material sequenced was whole blood. The receptors derive from an adult who was a healthcare worker with PCR-confirmed SARS-CoV-2 infection or an uninfected control (not recorded which).

This clonotype was picked up many times. The chain carries TRBV28 and TRBJ1-1; D may be TRBD1 (6 bases). The germline CDR1 and CDR2 sequences are MDHEN and SYDVKM. V gave up 11 bases and J gave up 5 bases, with 27 bases separating them. CDR3 length equals 16 residues. The CDR3 nucleotides read TGTGCCCACGGAGGAGGGGGGGCAAGTATTGCTACTGAAGCTTTCTTT. Its translation is CAHGGGGASIATEAFF.

This clonotype came up a few times. This chain links TRBV29-1 with TRBJ2-7; D is undetermined. V was shortened by 1 base and J by 2 bases, with 6 bases between the two germline ends. Germline assignment: CDR1 SQVTM and CDR2 ANQGSEA. This CDR3 has 12 amino acids. CDR3 nucleotide sequence: TGCAGCGTTGAAGTCACCACCTACGAGCAGTACTTC. Amino acids: CSVEVTTYEQYF.

This clonotype was seen only once. A much larger clone is a single base away; this may be a read error. This chain joins TRBV2 and TRBJ1-1; D remains ambiguous. The CDR3 has 10 residues. Germline V CDR1 and CDR2: SNHLY, FYNNEI. The germline V and J ends were trimmed by 6 bases and 3 bases, with 2 bases remaining between them. The CDR3: CASRDTEAFF. The CDR3 nucleotides are TGTGCCAGCAGGGACACTGAAGCTTTCTTT. The entire variable domain, with the rest obtained from reference TRBV2 and TRBJ1-1, is as follows: EPEVTQTPSHQVTQMGQEVILRCVPISNHLYFYWYRQILGQKVEFLVSFYNNEISEKSEIFDDQFSVERPDGSNFTLKIRSTKLEDSAMYFCASRDTEAFFGQGTRLTVV.

The chain couples TRBV7-3 to TRBJ2-1; 11 bases are shared with TRBD2. V trimming: 2 bases; J trimming: 4 bases; junction bases outside the gene matches: 1. From germline, CDR1 is SGHTA and CDR2 FQGTGA. This CDR3 spans 15 amino acids. The CDR3 DNA reads TGTGCCAGCAGCTTAGGGACTAGCGGTTACAATGAGCAGTTCTTC. Its protein product is CASSLGTSGYNEQFF.

A note on this clonotype: Being one base from a much bigger clone, this may be a read error. The V call is TRBV6-5, the J call TRBJ1-3; no definite D call. V was clipped by 6 bases and J by 0 bases, with 9 bases between them. Germline V gene sequence: CDR1 MNHEY, CDR2 SVGAGI. This CDR3 is 14 amino acids long. CDR3 amino acids: CASSSASSGNTIYF. For the CDR3, the DNA is TGTGCCAGCAGCTCCGCCAGCTCTGGAAACACCATATATTTT.

This clonotype was recorded at least ten times. The gene calls are TRBV14 and TRBJ2-1, with D possibly being TRBD2 (5 bases). Germline loops: CDR1 SGHDN, CDR2 FVKESK. V lost 6 bases to trimming and J lost 12 bases, with 18 bases between them. The length of the CDR3 is 13 residues. CDR3 amino acids: CASSFGFGRGQFF. The CDR3 DNA is TGTGCCAGCAGTTTCGGGTTTGGTCGGGGGCAGTTCTTC.

The gene calls are TRBV3-1 and TRBJ1-2; a possible D gene is TRBD1 (6 bases). The CDR3 is 17 residues long. Germline CDR1 and CDR2: LGHDT and YNNKEL (reference sequence). Trimming stripped 0 bases from V and 4 bases from J, with 18 bases between. The CDR3 DNA reads TGTGCCAGCAGCCAAGAGATTCGGCCAGGGGAGGCCTATGGCTACACCTTC. Translation: CASSQEIRPGEAYGYTF.

This rearrangement joins TRBV6-6 to TRBJ1-2; D gene ambiguous. V was pared by 4 bases and J by 4 bases, with 16 bases between. Germline CDR1 MNHNY, CDR2 SVGAGI (reference sequence). CDR3 length: 15 amino acids. CDR3 in DNA: TGTGCCAGCAGTTCCCACGCTGTGGGAATCTATGGCTACACCTTC. This encodes CASSSHAVGIYGYTF.

The chain carries TRBV19 and TRBJ2-5, with D uncertain. V was cut by 3 bases and J by 5 bases, with 13 bases left in between. There are 14 residues in the CDR3. Germline V lookup: CDR1 LNHDA, CDR2 SQIVND (reference sequence). The CDR3 DNA follows: TGTGCCAGTAGTATCGAGTCTATCGCGGAGACCCAGTACTTC. Amino acids: CASSIESIAETQYF.

The chain couples TRBV10-3 to TRBJ2-3; 7 bases fit TRBD2. Trimming removed 6 bases from V and 4 bases from J; junction bases left unmatched: 4. The CDR3 is made up of 13 amino acids. Germline values: CDR1 ENHRY, CDR2 SYGVKD. CDR3 nucleotides: TGTGCCATCAGCGGACTAGGAGCAGATACGCAGTATTTT. Its translation: CAISGLGADTQYF.

This clonotype has more than one count but fewer than ten. The chain joins TRBV20-1 to TRBJ2-7; D perhaps matches TRBD2 (7 bases). The CDR3 totals 18 residues. Germline CDR1 DFQATT, CDR2 SNEGSKA (reference sequence). V was trimmed by 6 bases and J by 7 bases, leaving 34 bases between them. CDR3 coding DNA: TGCAGTGCCGCCCCCCTAGGGGGAGCGGGGATGCTCGGGGGGGAGCAGTACTTC. Amino acids: CSAAPLGGAGMLGGEQYF.

The table lists this clonotype with a few counts. This sequence joins TRBV6-2 or TRBV6-3 and TRBJ2-7; D is possibly TRBD2 (5 bases). CDR3 length: 12 residues. Trimming removed 10 bases at V and 9 bases at J, with 19 bases between. Germline V lookup: CDR1 MNHEY, CDR2 SVGEGT. CDR3 in amino acids: CATNENPGGQYF. DNA of the CDR3: TGTGCCACCAACGAAAATCCTGGAGGGCAGTACTTC.

In this sample, this clonotype turned up many times. V gene TRBV6-1 combines with J gene TRBJ1-1, with D possibly being TRBD1 (6 bases). CDR1 and CDR2 (germline): MNHNS, SASEGT. Between the trimmed V and J ends, which lost 3 bases and 3 bases, there was a span of 8 bases. There are 13 residues in the CDR3. Written as DNA, the CDR3 is TGTGCCAGCAGTGAGGGGGCGCACACTGAAGCTTTCTTT. Translation: CASSEGAHTEAFF.